Detailed here is one TCR beta chain. Its matching antigen is unknown. The data belong to a study of CD8 T cell repertoires and HIV-1 epitope variants. Background on the study: Autologous T cell-negative cells served as antigen-presenting cells in equal numbers.

The CDR3 is 14 residues long. V was clipped by 3 bases and J by 3 bases, with 11 bases between them. The germline V gene encodes CDR1 SGHVS and CDR2 FQNEAQ. TCRdb's copy holds only in-frame clones and misses some; the assay was immunoSEQ multiplex PCR. The sample shows 5,100 or so clones, more than 60% of them seen only once. The chain carries TRBV7-8 and TRBJ2-5; D is ambiguous. The sample consisted of cultured CD8+ T cells derived from PBMCs. This TCR was sampled from a male donor with HIV. The CDR3 protein is CASSFHPLEETQYF. In DNA form, the CDR3 reads TGTGCCAGCAGCTTTCACCCCCTGGAAGAGACCCAGTACTTC.